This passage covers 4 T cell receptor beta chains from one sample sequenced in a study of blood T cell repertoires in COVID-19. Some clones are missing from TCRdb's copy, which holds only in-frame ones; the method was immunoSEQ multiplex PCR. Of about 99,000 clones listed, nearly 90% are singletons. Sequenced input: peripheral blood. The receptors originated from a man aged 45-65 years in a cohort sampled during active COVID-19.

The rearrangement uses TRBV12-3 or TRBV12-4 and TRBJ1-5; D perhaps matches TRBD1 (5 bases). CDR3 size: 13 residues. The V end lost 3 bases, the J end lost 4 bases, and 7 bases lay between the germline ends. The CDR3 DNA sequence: TGTGCCAGCAGTTTCAGGGTGAATCAGCCCCAGCATTTT. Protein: CASSFRVNQPQHF.

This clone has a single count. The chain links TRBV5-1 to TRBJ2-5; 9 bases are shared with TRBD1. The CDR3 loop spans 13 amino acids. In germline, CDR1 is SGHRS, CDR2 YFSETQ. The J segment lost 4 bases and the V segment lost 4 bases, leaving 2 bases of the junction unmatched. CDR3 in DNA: TGCGCCAGCAGCCCGGGACAGGGAGAGACCCAGTACTTC. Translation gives CASSPGQGETQYF.

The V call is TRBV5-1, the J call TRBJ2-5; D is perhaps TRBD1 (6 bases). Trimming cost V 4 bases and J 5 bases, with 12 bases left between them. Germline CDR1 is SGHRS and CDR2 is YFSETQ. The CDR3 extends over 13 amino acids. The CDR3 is CASSHGTSETQYF. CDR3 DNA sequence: TGCGCCAGCAGCCATGGGACATCGGAGACCCAGTACTTC. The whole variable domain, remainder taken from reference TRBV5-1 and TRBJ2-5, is KAGVTQTPRYLIKTRGQQVTLSCSPISGHRSVSWYQQTPGQGLQFLFEYFSETQRNKGNFPGRFSGRQFSNSRSEMNVSTLELGDSALYLCASSHGTSETQYFGPGTRLLVL.

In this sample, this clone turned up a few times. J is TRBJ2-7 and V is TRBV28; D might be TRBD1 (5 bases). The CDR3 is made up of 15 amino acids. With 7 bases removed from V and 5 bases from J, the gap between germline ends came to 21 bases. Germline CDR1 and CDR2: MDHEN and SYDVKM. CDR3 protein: CASTTSGQGFHEQYF. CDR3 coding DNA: TGTGCCAGCACCACAAGTGGGCAGGGATTTCACGAGCAGTACTTC.